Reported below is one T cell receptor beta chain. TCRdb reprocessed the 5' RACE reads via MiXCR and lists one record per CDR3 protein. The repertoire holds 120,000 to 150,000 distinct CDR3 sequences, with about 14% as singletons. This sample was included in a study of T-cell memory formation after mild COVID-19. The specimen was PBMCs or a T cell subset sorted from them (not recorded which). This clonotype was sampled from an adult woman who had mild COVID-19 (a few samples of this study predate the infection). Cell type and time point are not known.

In nucleotides, the CDR3 is TGTGCCAGCAGTTCCCACACAGATACGCAGTATTTT. Translation: CASSSHTDTQYF. The gene calls are TRBV12-3 or TRBV12-4 and TRBJ2-3, with D unclear. V was shortened by 4 bases and J by 2 bases, with 4 bases between the two germline ends. This CDR3 has 12 residues.